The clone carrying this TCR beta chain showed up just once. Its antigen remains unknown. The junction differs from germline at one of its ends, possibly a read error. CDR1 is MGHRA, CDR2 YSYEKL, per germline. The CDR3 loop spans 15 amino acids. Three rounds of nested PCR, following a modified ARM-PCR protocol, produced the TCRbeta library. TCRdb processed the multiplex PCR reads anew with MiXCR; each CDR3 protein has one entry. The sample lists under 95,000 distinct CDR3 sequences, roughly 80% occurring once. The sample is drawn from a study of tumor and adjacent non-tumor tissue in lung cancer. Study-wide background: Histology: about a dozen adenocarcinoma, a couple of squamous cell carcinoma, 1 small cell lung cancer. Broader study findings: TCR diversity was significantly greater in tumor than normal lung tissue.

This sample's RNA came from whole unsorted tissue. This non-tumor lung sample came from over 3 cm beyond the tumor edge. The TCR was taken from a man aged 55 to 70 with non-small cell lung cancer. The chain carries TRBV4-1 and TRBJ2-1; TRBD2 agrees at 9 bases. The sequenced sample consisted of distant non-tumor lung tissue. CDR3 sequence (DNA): TGCGCTAGCAGCCTGGTGCGCGGGAGGGCCCATGAGCAGTTCTTC. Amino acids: CASSLVRGRAHEQFF.